The rows below give T cell receptor beta chains drawn from one sample of a study of shared clonotypes between healthy human individuals. Generated by immunoSEQ multiplex PCR, the TCRdb table keeps only in-frame clones and is missing some. The sample shows 2 million to 2.5 million clones, more than 80% of them seen only once. Sequenced material: naive CD4+ T cells from PBMCs. These receptors all stem from a man aged 18 to 30 in good health. Some clones in this sample may be carry-over from other donors' samples. CDR3s include the opening cysteine and the closing phenylalanine or tryptophan. A D gene is named only where the DNA matches it firmly. Rows give clone size only sometimes, using once, few, many, or a class for an expanded clone.

CDR3nt: TGCGCCAGCAGCTCCCGGGCCGAGACCTTTCGAGGTGAGCAGTTCTTC; CDR3aa: CASSSRAETFRGEQFF; d_gene: -; j_gene: TRBJ2-1; v_gene: TRBV5-1; abundance: once
CDR3nt: TGCGCCAATCCACAGGGCATGTACGAGCAGTACTTC; CDR3aa: CANPQGMYEQYF; d_gene: -; j_gene: TRBJ2-7; v_gene: TRBV10-1; abundance: -
CDR3nt: TGCGCCAGCAGCCAAGATAGAGGGACAGGGGGGTCCAAAAACATTCAGTACTTC; CDR3aa: CASSQDRGTGGSKNIQYF; d_gene: TRBD1; j_gene: TRBJ2-4; v_gene: TRBV4-3; abundance: -
CDR3nt: TGTGCCAGCTCACCTCGGAGTATTGGAAACACCATATATTTT; CDR3aa: CASSPRSIGNTIYF; d_gene: -; j_gene: TRBJ1-3; v_gene: TRBV18; abundance: -
CDR3nt: TGCGCCAGCAGTGCAGCTAGCACAGATACGCAGTATTTT; CDR3aa: CASSAASTDTQYF; d_gene: -; j_gene: TRBJ2-3; v_gene: TRBV5-1; abundance: -
CDR3nt: TGTGCCTGGAGTGAATTTCGACGCGGGAACACTGAAGCTTTCTTT; CDR3aa: CAWSEFRRGNTEAFF; d_gene: -; j_gene: TRBJ1-1; v_gene: TRBV30; abundance: -
CDR3nt: TGTGCCAGCAGCTTGACCCTCAACCAAGAGACCCAGTACTTC; CDR3aa: CASSLTLNQETQYF; d_gene: -; j_gene: TRBJ2-5; v_gene: TRBV5-6; abundance: -
CDR3nt: TGTGCCAGCACCCAAGGGCTGGAGCAGTACTTC; CDR3aa: CASTQGLEQYF; d_gene: -; j_gene: TRBJ2-7; v_gene: TRBV6-6; abundance: -
CDR3nt: TGTGCCAGCAGTTTCCGTCTTTTTAGAGTCTTCCCGAATGAGCAGTTCTTC; CDR3aa: CASSFRLFRVFPNEQFF; d_gene: -; j_gene: TRBJ2-1; v_gene: TRBV28; abundance: -
CDR3nt: TGTGCCAGCAGCGCCACTCCCTCGGGAGGGGGCGAGACCCAGTACTTC; CDR3aa: CASSATPSGGGETQYF; d_gene: -; j_gene: TRBJ2-5; v_gene: TRBV9; abundance: -
CDR3nt: TGTGCCAGCAGCTGGGGACAGCAGAACACTGAAGCTTTCTTT; CDR3aa: CASSWGQQNTEAFF; d_gene: TRBD1; j_gene: TRBJ1-1; v_gene: TRBV5-6; abundance: -
CDR3nt: TGCGCCAGCAGCTTCCGGGAGGATCGGTCCACCGGGGAGCTGTTTTTT; CDR3aa: CASSFREDRSTGELFF; d_gene: TRBD2; j_gene: TRBJ2-2; v_gene: TRBV5-1; abundance: -
CDR3nt: TGTGCCAGCAGCTTCAATCCCCAGACAGGGGGCTATGGCTACACCTTC; CDR3aa: CASSFNPQTGGYGYTF; d_gene: TRBD1; j_gene: TRBJ1-2; v_gene: TRBV5-5; abundance: -
CDR3nt: TGTGCCAGCAGCCAAGCTAGCGGGAGGGCCTCTCCCAAAAACATTCAGTACTTC; CDR3aa: CASSQASGRASPKNIQYF; d_gene: TRBD2; j_gene: TRBJ2-4; v_gene: TRBV4-2; abundance: -
CDR3nt: TGTGCCAGCAGCCAAGAATGGGCAGATATGCATCAGCCCCAGCATTTT; CDR3aa: CASSQEWADMHQPQHF; d_gene: -; j_gene: TRBJ1-5; v_gene: TRBV14; abundance: once
CDR3nt: TGTGCCAGTAGCCGACCAGGGCGGGCCGCCTACGAGCAGTACTTC; CDR3aa: CASSRPGRAAYEQYF; d_gene: -; j_gene: TRBJ2-7; v_gene: TRBV19; abundance: -
CDR3nt: TGTGCCAGTGGGACAGTTTATTCACCCCTCCACTTT; CDR3aa: CASGTVYSPLHF; d_gene: TRBD1; j_gene: TRBJ1-6; v_gene: TRBV27; abundance: -
CDR3nt: TGTGCCAGCGGGTCTCTGGCAAATGGCCAGCCCCAGCATTTT; CDR3aa: CASGSLANGQPQHF; d_gene: -; j_gene: TRBJ1-5; v_gene: TRBV28; abundance: -
CDR3nt: TGTGCCAGCAGCTTAGCGGGGTTGGGACTAGCGGGAGCTGGGGAGACCTACGAGCAGTACTTC; CDR3aa: CASSLAGLGLAGAGETYEQYF; d_gene: TRBD2; j_gene: TRBJ2-7; v_gene: TRBV7-6; abundance: -
CDR3nt: TGTGCCAGCAGCTTTATTAGGGGATCCTACAATGAGCAGTTCTTC; CDR3aa: CASSFIRGSYNEQFF; d_gene: -; j_gene: TRBJ2-1; v_gene: TRBV7-2; abundance: -
CDR3nt: TGTGCCAGCAGCCCCAACAGGGCAGATACGCAGTATTTT; CDR3aa: CASSPNRADTQYF; d_gene: -; j_gene: TRBJ2-3; v_gene: TRBV7-3; abundance: -
CDR3nt: TGTGCCAGCAGCTTGGCGGAGACTGGGGCCAACGTCCTGACTTTC; CDR3aa: CASSLAETGANVLTF; d_gene: -; j_gene: TRBJ2-6; v_gene: TRBV7-3; abundance: -
CDR3nt: TGTGCCAGCAGCGTAGTGGGCAGGGGATGGTCCGGGGAGCTGTTTTTT; CDR3aa: CASSVVGRGWSGELFF; d_gene: -; j_gene: TRBJ2-2; v_gene: TRBV9; abundance: -
CDR3nt: TGTGCCAGCAGCTTATCTCAGGGGGGAATAAACATTCAGTACTTC; CDR3aa: CASSLSQGGINIQYF; d_gene: -; j_gene: TRBJ2-4; v_gene: TRBV7-9; abundance: -
CDR3nt: TGCGCCAGCAGCCAACGGACAGTGGGCAATGAGCAGTTCTTC; CDR3aa: CASSQRTVGNEQFF; d_gene: -; j_gene: TRBJ2-1; v_gene: TRBV4-1; abundance: few
CDR3nt: TGTGCCAGCAGTCTCTTGGGAGATACGCAGTATTTT; CDR3aa: CASSLLGDTQYF; d_gene: -; j_gene: TRBJ2-3; v_gene: TRBV28; abundance: -
CDR3nt: TGCGCCAGCAGCCTCAGTTCGTCGTTTTCTTACGAGCAGTACTTC; CDR3aa: CASSLSSSFSYEQYF; d_gene: -; j_gene: TRBJ2-7; v_gene: TRBV5-1; abundance: -
CDR3nt: TGTGCCAGCAGCTTAGTGGCCGGGACTAGCTCCTACAATGAGCAGTTCTTC; CDR3aa: CASSLVAGTSSYNEQFF; d_gene: TRBD2; j_gene: TRBJ2-1; v_gene: TRBV11-2; abundance: -
CDR3nt: TGTGCCAGCAGCCCCGGGACGCGCGCTACCACTGAAGCTTTCTTT; CDR3aa: CASSPGTRATTEAFF; d_gene: -; j_gene: TRBJ1-1; v_gene: TRBV12-1; abundance: -
CDR3nt: TGTGCCAGCTCACCACGAATAGAATACGAGCAGTACTTC; CDR3aa: CASSPRIEYEQYF; d_gene: -; j_gene: TRBJ2-7; v_gene: TRBV18; abundance: once
CDR3nt: TGTGCCAGCAGCTTAAGTGCCTGGAATGAGCAGTTCTTC; CDR3aa: CASSLSAWNEQFF; d_gene: -; j_gene: TRBJ2-1; v_gene: TRBV7-9; abundance: -
CDR3nt: TGTGCCAGCAGCCCAAACCGACTGAACACCGGGGAGCTGTTTTTT; CDR3aa: CASSPNRLNTGELFF; d_gene: -; j_gene: TRBJ2-2; v_gene: TRBV7-2; abundance: -
CDR3nt: TGCGCCAGCAGCCCCCCCTCTACTATCTACGAGCAGTACTTC; CDR3aa: CASSPPSTIYEQYF; d_gene: -; j_gene: TRBJ2-7; v_gene: TRBV5-1; abundance: -
CDR3nt: TGTGCCTGGAGTGTAGGACAGGGCCAGCATTTT; CDR3aa: CAWSVGQGQHF; d_gene: TRBD1; j_gene: TRBJ1-5; v_gene: TRBV30; abundance: few
CDR3nt: TGTGCCAGCAGCTTGGCGCCGGGACTAGGGTACGAGCAGTACTTC; CDR3aa: CASSLAPGLGYEQYF; d_gene: TRBD2; j_gene: TRBJ2-7; v_gene: TRBV5-6; abundance: -